This T cell receptor beta chain comes out of a study of T-cell reconstitution after alpha-beta-depleted transplantation in children. A TCRbeta library incorporating unique molecular identifiers was prepared. TCRdb called the PCR reads again in MiXCR, with one record for every CDR3 protein. The sample carries approximately 7,000 distinct CDR3 sequences, 4% to 5.5% recorded once. The V gene's germline CDR1 is MNHEY and CDR2 SVGEGT. J gave up 5 bases and V 7 bases, and 4 bases lay outside the gene matches. The CDR3 loop spans 12 amino acids. Notes on the study in general: T-cell numbers and diversity, one year after transplant, stemmed largely from T cells that were newly produced.

There are many counts of this clonotype. Antigen specificity is unknown. This clonotype originated in a child in the first two years of life who had a stem cell transplant for acute myeloid leukemia, so the T cells may come from the graft donor. The chain combines TRBV6-2 or TRBV6-3 with TRBJ1-2; 7 bases line up with TRBD1. The sequences come from PBMCs, mostly from graft donor cells, collected 180 days after TCRalphabeta/CD19-depleted stem cell transplant. CDR3 amino acids: CASTTGRYGYTF. In DNA, the CDR3 is TGTGCCAGCACGACAGGGCGGTATGGCTACACCTTC.